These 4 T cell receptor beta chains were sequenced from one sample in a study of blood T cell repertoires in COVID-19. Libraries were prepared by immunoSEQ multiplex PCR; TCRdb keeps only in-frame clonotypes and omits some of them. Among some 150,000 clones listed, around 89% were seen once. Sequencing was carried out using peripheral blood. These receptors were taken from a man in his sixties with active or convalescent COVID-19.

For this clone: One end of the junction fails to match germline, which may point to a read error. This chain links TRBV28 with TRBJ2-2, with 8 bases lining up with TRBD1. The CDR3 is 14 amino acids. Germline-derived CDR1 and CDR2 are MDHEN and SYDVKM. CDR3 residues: CATRGTGSTRELFF. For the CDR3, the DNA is TGTGCCACCCGCGGGACAGGCTCCACCAGGGAGCTGTTTTTT.

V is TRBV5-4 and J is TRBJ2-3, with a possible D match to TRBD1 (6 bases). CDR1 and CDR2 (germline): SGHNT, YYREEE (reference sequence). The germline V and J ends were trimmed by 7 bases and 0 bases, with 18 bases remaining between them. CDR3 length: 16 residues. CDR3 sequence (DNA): TGTGCCAGCCGAGGGGGTGGCGTCCCTAGCACAGATACGCAGTATTTT. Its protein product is CASRGGGVPSTDTQYF. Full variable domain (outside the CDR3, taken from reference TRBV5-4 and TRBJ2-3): ETGVTQSPTHLIKTRGQQVTLRCSSQSGHNTVSWYQQALGQGPQFIFQYYREEENGRGNFPPRFSGLQFPNYSSELNVNALELDDSALYLCASRGGGVPSTDTQYFGPGTRLTVL.

The CDR3 sequence is CASSLGPDYGYTF. As DNA, the CDR3 is TGTGCCAGCAGCTTAGGGCCAGACTATGGCTACACCTTC. The genes are TRBV11-2 and TRBJ1-2; D call uncertain. The germline CDR1 and CDR2 sequences are SGHAT and FQNNGV. The V end lost 1 base, the J end lost 3 bases, and 6 bases lay between the germline ends. CDR3 size: 13 residues. Combining the CDR3 with reference TRBV11-2 and TRBJ1-2 gives the whole variable domain EAGVAQSPRYKIIEKRQSVAFWCNPISGHATLYWYQQILGQGPKLLIQFQNNGVVDDSQLPKDRFSAERLKGVDSTLKIQPAKLEDSAVYLCASSLGPDYGYTFGSGTRLTVV.

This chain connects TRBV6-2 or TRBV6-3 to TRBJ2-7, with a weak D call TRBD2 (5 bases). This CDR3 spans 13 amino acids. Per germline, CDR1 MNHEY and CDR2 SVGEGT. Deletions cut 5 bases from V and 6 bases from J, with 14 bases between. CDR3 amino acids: CASSPGVRGEQYF. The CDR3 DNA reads TGTGCCAGCAGTCCCGGGGTTCGGGGCGAGCAGTACTTC.